This passage covers 9 T cell receptor beta chains from one sample sequenced in a study of blood T cells in healthy people across ages. The use of a sample-barcoded 5' primer and a J-beta primer mix characterized a second PCR of 7 to 11 cycles. TCRdb re-derived calls from the 5' RACE reads in MiXCR, one entry per CDR3 protein. Of 700,000 to 1,000,000 distinct CDR3 sequences in the sample, under 45% are singletons; the top ten hold about a fifth. Sequencing was done on a sample of blood. The receptors were gathered from a man in his sixties in good health.

This chain connects TRBV7-2 to TRBJ2-1; 8 nucleotides agree with TRBD2. CDR1 is SGHTA, CDR2 FQGNSA, per germline. The CDR3 has 18 amino acids. With V trimmed by 3 bases and J by 2 bases, 12 bases remained unmatched. CDR3 loop: CASSFRPLAGFTYNEQFF. In DNA, the CDR3 is TGTGCCAGCAGCTTCCGTCCTTTAGCGGGATTCACCTACAATGAGCAGTTCTTC.

A note on this clonotype: One end of the junction does not line up with germline, which may come from a read error. The gene calls are TRBV20-1 and TRBJ2-4, with 10 bases lining up with TRBD2. The germline gives CDR1 DFQATT, CDR2 SNEGSKA (reference sequence). CDR3 length: 15 residues. This CDR3 is CSAKSSGGRFGIQYF. The CDR3 DNA reads as TGTAGTGCTAAATCTAGCGGGGGCCGATTTGGCATTCAGTACTTC.

Many counts were recorded for this clonotype. The genes are TRBV28 and TRBJ2-7; TRBD1 might be the D (7 bases). CDR1 and CDR2 (germline): MDHEN, SYDVKM. The CDR3 is 16 residues long. Deletions cut 6 bases from V and 5 bases from J, with 23 bases between. DNA of the CDR3: TGTGCCAGCAGCTCACCCCAGGCGGCAGGGGGGAACGAGCAGTACTTC. This encodes CASSSPQAAGGNEQYF. Combining the CDR3 with reference TRBV28 and TRBJ2-7 gives the whole variable domain DVKVTQSSRYLVKRTGEKVFLECVQDMDHENMFWYRQDPGLGLRLIYFSYDVKMKEKGDIPEGYSVSREKKERFSLILESASTNQTSMYLCASSSPQAAGGNEQYFGPGTRLTVT.

The chain couples TRBV4-3 to TRBJ2-5, with D perhaps TRBD2 (7 bases). The V and J ends lost 4 bases and 4 bases respectively, with 16 bases between them. This CDR3 comprises 15 residues. Germline loops: CDR1 LGHNA, CDR2 YSLEER. CDR3 DNA: TGCGCCAGCAGCCCAGGGCGGGGGCTAGGAGAGACCCAGTACTTC. It encodes CASSPGRGLGETQYF.

The J gene is TRBJ1-1, the V gene TRBV6-5; perhaps TRBD1 as D (6 bases). Trimming cost V 5 bases and J 3 bases, with 10 bases left between them. CDR1 MNHEY and CDR2 SVGAGI come from the germline V gene. The length of the CDR3 is 13 residues. In nucleotides, the CDR3 is TGTGCCAGCAGTAAAAACAGGGACACTGAAGCTTTCTTT. This sequence encodes CASSKNRDTEAFF.

The chain employs TRBV7-9 and TRBJ2-7; 10 nucleotides align to TRBD1. Germline-derived CDR1 and CDR2 are SEHNR and FQNEAQ (reference sequence). The junction had 10 bases not matched to a gene; V was cut back by 5 bases and J by 3 bases. CDR3 length: 16 residues. CDR3 nucleotide sequence: TGTGCCAGCAGCGCCCAAAGGCGGACAGGGGGCTACGAGCAGTACTTC. It encodes CASSAQRRTGGYEQYF.

The V and J genes are TRBV20-1 and TRBJ2-3; D is uncertain. The CDR3 runs to 13 residues. The V gene's germline CDR1 is DFQATT and CDR2 SNEGSKA (reference sequence). The germline V and J ends were trimmed by 0 bases and 8 bases, with 12 bases remaining between them. The CDR3: CSAREGFAGTQYF. The CDR3 coding sequence is TGCAGTGCTAGAGAGGGGTTCGCAGGTACGCAGTATTTT.

On this clonotype: The junction does not match germline at one end; this may be a read error. This sequence joins TRBV5-1 and TRBJ1-1, with a tentative D call TRBD1 (5 bases). This CDR3 is built from 13 residues. Germline V gene data show CDR1 as SGHRS and CDR2 as YFSETQ. Here the CDR3 DNA reads TGCGCCGGCAGCTCGGGGGTGAACACTGAAGCTTTCTTT. This translates into CAGSSGVNTEAFF.

The chain recombines TRBV30 with TRBJ1-4; D is unclear. The germline gives CDR1 GTSNPN, CDR2 SVGIG (reference sequence). Deletions cut 0 bases from V and 5 bases from J, with 13 bases between. The CDR3 contains 15 residues. CDR3 sequence reads: CAWSVHPSNNEKLFF. Written as DNA, the CDR3 is TGTGCCTGGAGTGTACATCCCTCAAACAATGAAAAACTGTTTTTT.